This T cell receptor beta chain comes out of a study of blood T cells in healthy people across ages. This clonotype is a singleton in its sample. The second PCR ran about 6 to 11 cycles with a sample-barcoded 5' primer and J-beta primers. TCRdb reprocessed the 5' RACE reads via MiXCR and lists one record per CDR3 protein. This table holds hundreds of thousands of distinct CDR3 sequences, 35% to 40% found once. After removal of 5 bases from V and 11 bases from J, the junction contained 9 bases not matched to a gene. The CDR3 is made up of 13 amino acids. The sequenced material came from blood. This sequence joins TRBV12-3 or TRBV12-4 and TRBJ1-1; TRBD1 agrees at 9 bases. The source is a man aged 18-30 years in good health. The CDR3 DNA reads as TGTGCCAGCAGTCCACGGACAGGGGAGGTGGCTTTCTTT. Protein: CASSPRTGEVAFF.